This TCR beta chain was sequenced during a study of spatial heterogeneity in lung cancer (dated by TCRdb to the late 2010s). Study-wide context: Beta-chain transcripts were consistently detected in greater numbers than alpha-chain transcripts, which likely reflected higher beta-chain transcript abundance. A strong correlation was found between TCR transcript counts in tumor regions and a T cell transcriptional module score from matched bulk RNA-seq. In the raw uncorrected reads, each unique combination of TCR and UMI appeared more than ten times on average. In non-small cell lung cancer, the study made a quantitative comparison of TCR alpha and beta repertoires among multiple tumor regions, matched nontumor lung and blood. Nonsynonymous mutation counts, determined by whole-exome sequencing of tumor tissue, were related to features of the TCR repertoire. Both alpha and beta chains were TCR-sequenced in a few hundred tumor regions, fewer than 80 matched nontumor lung samples and some 50 PBMC samples obtained at surgery. Overall study outcomes, separate from this receptor: A correlation was observed between the number of expanded intratumoral alpha and beta TCRs and the tumor nonsynonymous mutation count. TCR-seq coverage of tumor T cells was estimated to be only roughly 7% for alpha chains and 13% for beta chains. Confirming at a functional level the hypothesis that regional TCRs recognize regional mutations was considered to require additional single-cell paired TCR alpha and beta sequencing. The count of ubiquitous expanded TCRs correlated with the count of ubiquitous nonsynonymous mutations, and the count of regional expanded TCRs correlated with the count of regional nonsynonymous mutations.

Trimming at the junction amounts to 7 bases on V and 0 bases on J, and the germline ends lie 13 bases apart. CDR1 DFQATT and CDR2 SNEGSKA were looked up in the germline V gene (reference sequence). CDR3 length: 13 amino acids, cysteine to phenylalanine. The kept DNA is CDR3 alone, 39 bases in frame from the first base. This clonotype was detected ten times or more. The antigen this receptor binds is unknown. Per-nucleotide qualities are absent, and no much larger clonotype sits a single base away. The receptor library was made with 5' RACE. Sequencing relied on a NextSeq 500. To allow correction of PCR and sequencing errors, the TCR library protocol tagged every TCR cDNA molecule with a unique molecular identifier. In the original analysis: TCR identification, UMI-based error correction and CDR3 extraction were performed with Decombinator tools. Expanded TCRs were defined as those above a frequency of 2 per 1,000, corresponding to the top 1% of the tumor frequency distribution. Expanded tumor TCRs were classed as regional if statistically deemed absent (corrected P<0.05) from at least one tumor region, otherwise ubiquitous. Renyi diversity was computed with the R vegan package after each repertoire had been subsampled 100 times to 5,000 TCRs. To build CDR3 similarity networks, amino acid triplet string-kernel similarity was used, and CDR3s were connected when their pairwise similarity was above 0.82. TCRdb trimmed the raw reads at Q25, called clones with MiXCR and kept productive beta chains. Rows are combined by CDR3 protein, so each entry shows the most common genes and DNA. TCRdb's processing, not the authors', yielded these V and J calls. This sample comprises a few thousand distinct CDR3 sequences, around 9% of them detected only once. Roughly 13% of the sample comes from the top ten.

The label giving this sample's time point can be read as: sample taken at primary tumor resection. Samples were obtained from 72 patients with early-stage, untreated non-small cell lung cancer from the lung TRACERx cohort. Whole RNA extracted from tumor and nontumor lung tissue, or from cryopreserved PBMC samples, was used for TCR sequencing without cell sorting. Only patients with enough RNA available from two or more tumor regions were chosen for TCR sequencing. Before being selected, tumor and adjacent nontumor lung specimens were reviewed by a lung pathologist. The specimen comprised lung tumor tissue, sampled at surgery. This receptor was identified in a male donor with early-stage non-small cell lung cancer. The sequence links TRBV20-1 to TRBJ2-7; TRBD2 is a possible D gene, resting on 5 matching bases. The CDR3 region has the sequence CSGERPGSYEQYF. The DNA reads as follows: TGCAGTGGGGAGCGGCCAGGCTCCTACGAGCAGTACTTC.